The next 4 T cell receptor beta chains were all read from a single sample in a study of vaccination and CD4 T cells after COVID-19 (dated by TCRdb to the early 2020s). According to the study, the label for this sample's time point signals: late sampling 161 to 241 days after vaccination in a few convalescent patients. Read against the paper, the sample's treatment or condition label means: roughly 10-day PBMC culture with coronavirus spike peptide pools or control peptides (ViraFEST assay). For these receptors, no antigen is known. Libraries were prepared through PCR. Instrument on record: Illumina iSeq 100. TCR sequencing of DNA from cultured CD4+ T cells used the Oncomine TCR Beta short-read assay at the Johns Hopkins FTIC core. The public reads were run again by TCRdb, first through fastp at Q25 and then through MiXCR, and only productive beta chains were kept. Rows matching on CDR3 protein sequence are summarized as one entry with the most common DNA and genes. This sample gives 20,000 or so distinct CDR3 sequences in total; around two fifths of them show up just once. 9.9% of the sample belongs to the ten largest clones.

Sequenced here: CD4+ T cells from blood, cultured in vitro, sampled about 7 months after SARS-CoV-2 vaccination. Receptors were obtained from a human donor who had recovered from COVID-19.

J is TRBJ2-7 and V is TRBV20-1; D ambiguous. The CDR3 is 11 residues long. The ends were cut back, 5 bases at V and 6 bases at J, with 11 bases in the middle. Germline-derived CDR1 and CDR2 are DFQATT and SNEGSKA (reference sequence). Here the CDR3 reads CSALSGREQYF. DNA of the CDR3: TGCAGTGCTCTCTCCGGACGCGAGCAGTACTTC.

J is TRBJ2-7 and V is TRBV20-1, with D uncertain. This CDR3 is built from 13 residues. Germline lookup yields CDR1 DFQATT and CDR2 SNEGSKA (reference sequence). The germline V and J ends were trimmed by 4 bases and 3 bases, with 13 bases remaining between them. The CDR3: CSAKGYSVYEQYF. The CDR3 DNA reads TGCAGTGCTAAAGGCTACTCGGTCTACGAGCAGTACTTC.

This sequence joins TRBV7-2 and TRBJ1-2; weak D call: TRBD1 (6 bases). This CDR3 region has 16 residues. Germline assignment: CDR1 SGHTA and CDR2 FQGNSA. V was pared by 1 base and J by 7 bases, with 19 bases between. CDR3 nucleotides: TGTGCCAGCAGCTTAGGGTTAGGGGGACACTCCTCTGGCTACACCTTC. Translated, it gives CASSLGLGGHSSGYTF.

The J gene is TRBJ2-5, the V gene TRBV7-9; possible D gene TRBD2, 6 bases. V gave up 4 bases and J gave up 6 bases, with 15 bases separating them. The CDR3 runs to 14 residues. Germline-derived CDR1 and CDR2 are SEHNR and FQNEAQ (reference sequence). CDR3 coding DNA: TGTGCCAGCAGCTCCGGGGACTGGGAAAAGACCCAGTACTTC. Translation gives CASSSGDWEKTQYF.